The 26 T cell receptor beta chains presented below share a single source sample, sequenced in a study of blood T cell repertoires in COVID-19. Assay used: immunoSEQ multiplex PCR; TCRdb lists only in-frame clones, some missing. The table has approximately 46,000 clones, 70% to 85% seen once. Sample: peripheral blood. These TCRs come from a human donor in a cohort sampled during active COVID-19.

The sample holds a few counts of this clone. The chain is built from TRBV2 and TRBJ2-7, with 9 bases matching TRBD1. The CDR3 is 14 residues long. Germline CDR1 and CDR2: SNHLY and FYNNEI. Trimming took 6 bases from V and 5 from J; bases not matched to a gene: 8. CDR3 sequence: CASSSGTGTNEQYF. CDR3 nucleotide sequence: TGTGCCAGCAGCTCCGGGACAGGGACAAACGAGCAGTACTTC.

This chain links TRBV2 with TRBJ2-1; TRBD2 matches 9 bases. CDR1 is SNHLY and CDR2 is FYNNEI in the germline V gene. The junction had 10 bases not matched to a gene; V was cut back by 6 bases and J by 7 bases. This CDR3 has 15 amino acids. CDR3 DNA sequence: TGTGCCAGCAGCAAAGGGCTAGCGGGGACAAATGAGCAGTTCTTC. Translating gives CASSKGLAGTNEQFF. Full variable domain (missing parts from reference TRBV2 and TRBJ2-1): EPEVTQTPSHQVTQMGQEVILRCVPISNHLYFYWYRQILGQKVEFLVSFYNNEISEKSEIFDDQFSVERPDGSNFTLKIRSTKLEDSAMYFCASSKGLAGTNEQFFGPGTRLTVL.

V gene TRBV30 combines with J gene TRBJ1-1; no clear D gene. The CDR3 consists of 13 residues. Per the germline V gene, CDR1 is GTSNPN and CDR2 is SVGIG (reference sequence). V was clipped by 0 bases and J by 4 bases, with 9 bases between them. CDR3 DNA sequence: TGTGCCTGGAGTGTTGGCTTAAGCACTGAAGCTTTCTTT. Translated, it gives CAWSVGLSTEAFF. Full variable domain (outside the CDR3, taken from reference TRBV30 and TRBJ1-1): SQTIHQWPATLVQPVGSPLSLECTVEGTSNPNLYWYRQAAGRGLQLLFYSVGIGQISSEVPQNLSASRPQDRQFILSSKKLLLSDSGFYLCAWSVGLSTEAFFGQGTRLTVV.

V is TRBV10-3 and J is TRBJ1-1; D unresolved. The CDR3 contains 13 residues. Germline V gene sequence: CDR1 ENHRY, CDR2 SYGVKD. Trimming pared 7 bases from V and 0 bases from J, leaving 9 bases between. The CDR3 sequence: CAINPTVNTEAFF. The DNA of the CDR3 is TGTGCCATCAACCCAACAGTGAACACTGAAGCTTTCTTT.

In nucleotides, the CDR3 is TGTGCCAGCAGCCAAGTTGAGGGAGGCTTCGCCTATGGCTACACCTTC. This gives the protein CASSQVEGGFAYGYTF. The chain recombines TRBV4-2 with TRBJ1-2; D call uncertain. CDR1 is LGHNA, CDR2 YNFKEQ, per germline. Trimming left V 1 base short and J 4 bases short, with 16 bases between. This CDR3 region has 16 residues.

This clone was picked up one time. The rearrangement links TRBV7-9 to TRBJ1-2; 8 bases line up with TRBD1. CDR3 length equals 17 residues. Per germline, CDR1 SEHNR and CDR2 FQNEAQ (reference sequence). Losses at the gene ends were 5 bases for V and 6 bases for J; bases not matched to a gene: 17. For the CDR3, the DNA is TGTGCCAGCAGCAATCCCTCGGGACAGGCGATCGGTCATGGCTACACCTTC. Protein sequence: CASSNPSGQAIGHGYTF.

The DNA for the CDR3 is TGCGCCAGCAGCTTAGGGGCCATAGGAAATGAGCAGTTCTTC. Encoded protein: CASSLGAIGNEQFF. The chain carries TRBV5-1 and TRBJ2-1; a possible D gene is TRBD1 (5 bases). V lost 2 bases, J lost 7 bases, and 13 bases lay in between. Germline V lookup: CDR1 SGHRS, CDR2 YFSETQ. The CDR3 totals 14 residues.

The CDR3 sequence: CASNPRGGWETQYF. CDR3 coding DNA: TGTGCCAGCAACCCTAGGGGGGGCTGGGAGACCCAGTACTTC. The chain joins TRBV7-2 to TRBJ2-5, with a possible D match to TRBD2 (7 bases). Trimming took off 7 bases at V and 5 bases at J, with 17 bases between the two ends. Germline V gene data show CDR1 as SGHTA and CDR2 as FQGNSA. The CDR3 sequence is 14 residues long. Full variable domain (remainder filled in from reference TRBV7-2 and TRBJ2-5): GAGVSQSPSNKVTEKGKDVELRCDPISGHTALYWYRQSLGQGLEFLIYFQGNSAPDKSGLPSDRFSAERTGGSVSTLTIQRTQQEDSAVYLCASNPRGGWETQYFGPGTRLLVL.

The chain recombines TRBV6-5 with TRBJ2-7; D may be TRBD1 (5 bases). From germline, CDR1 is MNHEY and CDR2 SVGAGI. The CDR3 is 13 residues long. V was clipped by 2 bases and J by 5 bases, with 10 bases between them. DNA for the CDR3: TGTGCCAGCAGTTACGCAGGGCTGAACGAGCAGTACTTC. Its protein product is CASSYAGLNEQYF.

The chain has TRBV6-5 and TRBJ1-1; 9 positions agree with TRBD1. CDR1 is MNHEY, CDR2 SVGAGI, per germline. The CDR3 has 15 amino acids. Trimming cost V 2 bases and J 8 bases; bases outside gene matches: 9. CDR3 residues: CASSYGGQGFTEAFF. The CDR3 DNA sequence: TGTGCCAGCAGTTACGGGGGACAGGGTTTTACAGAAGCTTTCTTT.

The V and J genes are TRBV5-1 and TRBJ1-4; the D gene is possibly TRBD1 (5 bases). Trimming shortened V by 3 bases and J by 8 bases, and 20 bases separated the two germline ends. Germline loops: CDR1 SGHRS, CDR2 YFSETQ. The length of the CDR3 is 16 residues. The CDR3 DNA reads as TGCGCCAGCAGCTCCAATGTGGGCGGCGGGGGAGAAAAACTGTTTTTT. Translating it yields CASSSNVGGGGEKLFF.

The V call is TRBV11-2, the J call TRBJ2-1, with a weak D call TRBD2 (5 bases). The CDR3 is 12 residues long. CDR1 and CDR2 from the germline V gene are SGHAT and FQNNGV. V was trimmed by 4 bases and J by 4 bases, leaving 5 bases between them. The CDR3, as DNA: TGTGCCAGCAGCTCGGGGTACAATGAGCAGTTCTTC. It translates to CASSSGYNEQFF.

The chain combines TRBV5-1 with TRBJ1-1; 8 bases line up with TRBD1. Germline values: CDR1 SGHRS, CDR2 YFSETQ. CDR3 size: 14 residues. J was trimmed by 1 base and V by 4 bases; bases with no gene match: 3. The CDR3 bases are TGCGCCAGCAGCACCACAGGGGGGAACACTGAAGCTTTCTTT. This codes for CASSTTGGNTEAFF.

This CDR3 is CASSKDRAGDNEQFF. The CDR3 nucleotides are TGTGCCAGCAGTAAAGACAGGGCTGGCGACAATGAGCAGTTCTTC. The V call is TRBV2, the J call TRBJ2-1; 7 nucleotides line up with TRBD1. The CDR3 length is 15 residues. CDR1 SNHLY and CDR2 FYNNEI come from the germline V gene. J lost 5 bases, V lost 5 bases, and 9 bases had no gene match.

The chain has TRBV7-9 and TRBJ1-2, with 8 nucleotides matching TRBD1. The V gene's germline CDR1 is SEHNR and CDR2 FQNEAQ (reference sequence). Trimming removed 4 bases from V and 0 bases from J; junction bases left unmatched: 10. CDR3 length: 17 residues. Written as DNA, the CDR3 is TGTGCCAGCAGCTCACAGGGCAGGGGGCCAACTAACTATGGCTACACCTTC. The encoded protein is CASSSQGRGPTNYGYTF.

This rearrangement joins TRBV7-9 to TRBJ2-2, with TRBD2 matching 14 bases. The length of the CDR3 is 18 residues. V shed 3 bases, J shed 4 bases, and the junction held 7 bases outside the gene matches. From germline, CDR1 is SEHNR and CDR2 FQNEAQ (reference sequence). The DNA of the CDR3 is TGTGCCAGCAGCTTGACTAGCGGGGGGGCCCGGTCCACCGGGGAGCTGTTTTTT. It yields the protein CASSLTSGGARSTGELFF.

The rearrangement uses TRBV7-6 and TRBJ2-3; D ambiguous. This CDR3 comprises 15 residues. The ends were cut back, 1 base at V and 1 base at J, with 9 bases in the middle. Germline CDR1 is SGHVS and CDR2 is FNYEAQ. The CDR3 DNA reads TGTGCCAGCAGCTTAGTGGGCCAGCGCACAGATACGCAGTATTTT. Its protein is CASSLVGQRTDTQYF.

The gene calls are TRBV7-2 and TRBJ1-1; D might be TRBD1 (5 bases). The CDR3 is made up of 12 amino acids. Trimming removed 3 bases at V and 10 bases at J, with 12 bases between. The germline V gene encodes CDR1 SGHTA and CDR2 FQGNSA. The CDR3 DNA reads TGTGCCAGCAGCTTTAGCAGGGATGGAGCTTTCTTT. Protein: CASSFSRDGAFF. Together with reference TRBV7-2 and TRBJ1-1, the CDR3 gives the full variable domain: GAGVSQSPSNKVTEKGKDVELRCDPISGHTALYWYRQSLGQGLEFLIYFQGNSAPDKSGLPSDRFSAERTGGSVSTLTIQRTQQEDSAVYLCASSFSRDGAFFGQGTRLTVV.

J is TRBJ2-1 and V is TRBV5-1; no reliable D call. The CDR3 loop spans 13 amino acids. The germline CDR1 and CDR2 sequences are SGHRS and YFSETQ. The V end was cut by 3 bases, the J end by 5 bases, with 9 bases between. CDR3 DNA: TGCGCCAGCAGCTCCCCCACTAACAATGAGCAGTTCTTC. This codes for CASSSPTNNEQFF.

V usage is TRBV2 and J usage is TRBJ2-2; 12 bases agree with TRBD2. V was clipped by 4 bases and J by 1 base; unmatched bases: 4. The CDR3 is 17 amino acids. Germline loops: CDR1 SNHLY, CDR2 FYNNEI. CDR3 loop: CASSAKLAGGNTGELFF. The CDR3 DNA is TGTGCCAGCAGTGCAAAACTAGCGGGGGGGAACACCGGGGAGCTGTTTTTT.

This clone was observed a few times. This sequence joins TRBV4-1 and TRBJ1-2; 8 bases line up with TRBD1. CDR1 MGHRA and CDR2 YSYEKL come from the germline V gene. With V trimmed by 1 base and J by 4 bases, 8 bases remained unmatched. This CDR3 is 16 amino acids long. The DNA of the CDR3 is TGCGCCAGCAGCCAAGTCGGTCGGGACAGGCCCTATGGCTACACCTTC. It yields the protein CASSQVGRDRPYGYTF.

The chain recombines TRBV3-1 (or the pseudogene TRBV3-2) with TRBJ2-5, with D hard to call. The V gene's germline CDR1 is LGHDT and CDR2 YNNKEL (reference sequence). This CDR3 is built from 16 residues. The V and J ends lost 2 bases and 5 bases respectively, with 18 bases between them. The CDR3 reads CASSQTCRRPRETQYF. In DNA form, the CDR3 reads TGTGCCAGCAGCCAAACTTGCAGACGCCCGCGGGAGACCCAGTACTTC.

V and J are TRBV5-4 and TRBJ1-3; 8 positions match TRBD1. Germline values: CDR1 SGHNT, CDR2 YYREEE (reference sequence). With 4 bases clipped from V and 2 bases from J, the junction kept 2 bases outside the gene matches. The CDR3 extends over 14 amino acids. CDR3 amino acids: CASSGQGTGNTIYF. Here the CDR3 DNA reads TGTGCCAGCAGCGGACAGGGAACTGGAAACACCATATATTTT.

The CDR3 loop reads CASSTWTGNEQYF. The CDR3 nucleotides are TGTGCCAGCAGCACGTGGACAGGGAACGAGCAGTACTTC. The rearrangement links TRBV7-2 to TRBJ2-7; 8 nucleotides agree with TRBD1. CDR1 is SGHTA and CDR2 is FQGNSA in the germline V gene. The CDR3 spans 13 residues. J gave up 5 bases and V 5 bases, and 5 bases lay outside the gene matches.

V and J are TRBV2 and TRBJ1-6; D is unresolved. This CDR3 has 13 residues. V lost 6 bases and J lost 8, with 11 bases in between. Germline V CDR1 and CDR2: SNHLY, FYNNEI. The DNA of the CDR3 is TGTGCCAGCAGCGGAGGCTTAGATTCACCCCTCCACTTT. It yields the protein CASSGGLDSPLHF.

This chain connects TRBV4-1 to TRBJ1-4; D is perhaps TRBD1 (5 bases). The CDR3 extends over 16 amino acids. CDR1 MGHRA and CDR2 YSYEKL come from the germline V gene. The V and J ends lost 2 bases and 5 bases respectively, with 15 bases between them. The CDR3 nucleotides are TGCGCCAGCAGCCAATCAGGGATCCTCCTAAATGAAAAACTGTTTTTT. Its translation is CASSQSGILLNEKLFF.